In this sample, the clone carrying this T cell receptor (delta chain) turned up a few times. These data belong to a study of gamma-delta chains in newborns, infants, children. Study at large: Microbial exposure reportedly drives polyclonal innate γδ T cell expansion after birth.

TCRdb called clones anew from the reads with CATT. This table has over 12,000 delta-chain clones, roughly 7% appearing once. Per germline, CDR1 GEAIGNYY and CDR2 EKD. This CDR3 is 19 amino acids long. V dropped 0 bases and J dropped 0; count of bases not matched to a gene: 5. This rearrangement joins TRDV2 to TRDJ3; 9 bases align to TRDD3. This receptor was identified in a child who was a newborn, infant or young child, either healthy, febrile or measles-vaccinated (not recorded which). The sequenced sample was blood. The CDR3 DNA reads TGTGCCTGTGACACCTGGGGGATATTCGGCTCCTGGGACACCCGACAGATGTTTTTC. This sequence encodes CACDTWGIFGSWDTRQMFF.